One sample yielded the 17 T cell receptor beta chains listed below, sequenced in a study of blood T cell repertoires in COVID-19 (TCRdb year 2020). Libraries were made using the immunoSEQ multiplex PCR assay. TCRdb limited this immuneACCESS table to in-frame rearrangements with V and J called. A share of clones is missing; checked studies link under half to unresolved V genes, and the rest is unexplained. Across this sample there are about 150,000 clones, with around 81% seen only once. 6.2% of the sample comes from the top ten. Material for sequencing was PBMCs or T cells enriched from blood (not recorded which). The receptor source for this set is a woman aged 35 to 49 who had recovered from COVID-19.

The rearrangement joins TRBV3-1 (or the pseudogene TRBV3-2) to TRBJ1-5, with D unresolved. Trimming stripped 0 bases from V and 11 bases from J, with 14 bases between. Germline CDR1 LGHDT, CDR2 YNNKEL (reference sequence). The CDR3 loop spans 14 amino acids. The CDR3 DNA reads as TGTGCCAGCAGCCAAGATGGGAGGGCAGAAGCCCAGCATTTT. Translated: CASSQDGRAEAQHF.

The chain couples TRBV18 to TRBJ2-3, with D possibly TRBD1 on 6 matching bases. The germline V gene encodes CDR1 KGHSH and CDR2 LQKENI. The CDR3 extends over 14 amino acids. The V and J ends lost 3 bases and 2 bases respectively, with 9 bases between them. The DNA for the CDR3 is TGTGCCAGCTCACCGGACAGCCCCACAGATACGCAGTATTTT. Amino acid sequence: CASSPDSPTDTQYF.

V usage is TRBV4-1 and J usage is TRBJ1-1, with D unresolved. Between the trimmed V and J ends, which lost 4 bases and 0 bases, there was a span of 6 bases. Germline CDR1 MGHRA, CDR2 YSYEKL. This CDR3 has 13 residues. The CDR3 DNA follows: TGCGCCAGCAGCCTCGGGATGAACACTGAAGCTTTCTTT. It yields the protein CASSLGMNTEAFF.

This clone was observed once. CDR3 region: CASSEVSQETQYF. CDR3 nucleotides: TGCGCCAGCAGCGAAGTTTCACAGGAGACCCAGTACTTC. The chain has TRBV5-1 and TRBJ2-5; no clear D. Trimming took off 4 bases at V and 5 bases at J, with 12 bases between the two ends. The CDR3 is 13 residues long. CDR1 SGHRS and CDR2 YFSETQ come from the germline V gene.

This chain's CDR3 is CASSEGGSTDTQYF. In DNA form, the CDR3 reads TGCGCCAGCAGCGAAGGCGGGAGCACAGATACGCAGTATTTT. The gene calls are TRBV5-1 and TRBJ2-3; tentatively, D is TRBD2 (5 bases). V lost 4 bases, J lost 0 bases, and 9 bases lay in between. The germline gives CDR1 SGHRS, CDR2 YFSETQ. This CDR3 has 14 residues.

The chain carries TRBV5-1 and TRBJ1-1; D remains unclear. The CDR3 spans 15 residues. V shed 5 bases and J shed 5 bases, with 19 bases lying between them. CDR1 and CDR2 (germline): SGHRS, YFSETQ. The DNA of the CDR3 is TGCGCCAGCAGAGCCGGGCGGGGAGGGAGAACTGAAGCTTTCTTT. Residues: CASRAGRGGRTEAFF.

DNA for the CDR3: TGTGCCAGCAGGAGGGGGGGCCTCTACAATGAGCAGTTCTTC. Residues: CASRRGGLYNEQFF. The chain has TRBV27 and TRBJ2-1, with D tentatively TRBD2 (7 bases). Looked up from germline, CDR1 is MNHEY and CDR2 is SMNVEV (reference sequence). The ends were cut back, 6 bases at V and 3 bases at J, with 12 bases in the middle. This CDR3 comprises 14 residues.

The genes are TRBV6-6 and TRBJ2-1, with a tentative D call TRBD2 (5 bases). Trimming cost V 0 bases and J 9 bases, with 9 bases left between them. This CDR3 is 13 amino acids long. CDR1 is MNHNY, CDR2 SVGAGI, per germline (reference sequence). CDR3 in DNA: TGTGCCAGCAGTTACTCGACTATAGCTGAGCAGTTCTTC. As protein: CASSYSTIAEQFF.

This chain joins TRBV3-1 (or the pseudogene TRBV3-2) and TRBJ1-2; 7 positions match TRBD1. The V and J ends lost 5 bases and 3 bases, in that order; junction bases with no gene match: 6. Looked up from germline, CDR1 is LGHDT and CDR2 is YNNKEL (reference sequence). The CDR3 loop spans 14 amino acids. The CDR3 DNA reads TGTGCCAGCAGCACAACAGGGGACGACTATGGCTACACCTTC. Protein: CASSTTGDDYGYTF.

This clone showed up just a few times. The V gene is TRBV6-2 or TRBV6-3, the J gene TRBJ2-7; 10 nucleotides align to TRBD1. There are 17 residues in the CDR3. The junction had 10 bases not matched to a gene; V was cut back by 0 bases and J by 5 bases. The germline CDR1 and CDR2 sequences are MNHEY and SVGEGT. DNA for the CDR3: TGTGCCAGCAGTTACTCGGGACAGGGGTCTAAATTCGACGAGCAGTACTTC. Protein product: CASSYSGQGSKFDEQYF.

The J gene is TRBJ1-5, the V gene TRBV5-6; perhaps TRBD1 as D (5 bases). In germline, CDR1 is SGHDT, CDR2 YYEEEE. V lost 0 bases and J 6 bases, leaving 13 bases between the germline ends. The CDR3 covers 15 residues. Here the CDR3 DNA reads TGTGCCAGCAGCTTGGAAGGGGCCCCGTCTCAGCCCCAGCATTTT. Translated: CASSLEGAPSQPQHF.

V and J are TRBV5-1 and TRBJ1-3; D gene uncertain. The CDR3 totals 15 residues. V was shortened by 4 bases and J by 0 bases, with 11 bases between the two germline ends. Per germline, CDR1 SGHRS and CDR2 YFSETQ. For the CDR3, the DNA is TGCGCCAGCAGCCCGTCGGGGAGCTCTGGAAACACCATATATTTT. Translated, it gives CASSPSGSSGNTIYF.

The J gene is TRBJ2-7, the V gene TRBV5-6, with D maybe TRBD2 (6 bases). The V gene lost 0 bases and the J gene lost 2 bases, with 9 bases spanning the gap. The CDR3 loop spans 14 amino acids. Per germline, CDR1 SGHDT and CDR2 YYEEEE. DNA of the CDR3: TGTGCCAGCAGCTTGGGCGGGGCAACCTACGAGCAGTACTTC. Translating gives CASSLGGATYEQYF. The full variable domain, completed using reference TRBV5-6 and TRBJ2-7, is DAGVTQSPTHLIKTRGQQVTLRCSPKSGHDTVSWYQQALGQGPQFIFQYYEEEERQRGNFPDRFSGHQFPNYSSELNVNALLLGDSALYLCASSLGGATYEQYFGPGTRLTVT.

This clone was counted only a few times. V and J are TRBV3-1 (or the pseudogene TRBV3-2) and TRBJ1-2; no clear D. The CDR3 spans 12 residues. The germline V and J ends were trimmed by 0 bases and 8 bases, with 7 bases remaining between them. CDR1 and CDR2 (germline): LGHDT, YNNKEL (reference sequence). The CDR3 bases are TGTGCCAGCAGCCAAGAGTCGGTCGGCTACACCTTC. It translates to CASSQESVGYTF.

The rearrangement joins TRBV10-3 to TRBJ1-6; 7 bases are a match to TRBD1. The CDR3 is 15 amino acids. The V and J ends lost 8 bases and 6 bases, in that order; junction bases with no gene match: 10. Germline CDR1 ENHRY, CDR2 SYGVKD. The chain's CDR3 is CAIGLGDSFNSPLHF. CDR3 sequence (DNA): TGTGCCATCGGTCTCGGGGACAGCTTTAATTCACCCCTCCACTTT.

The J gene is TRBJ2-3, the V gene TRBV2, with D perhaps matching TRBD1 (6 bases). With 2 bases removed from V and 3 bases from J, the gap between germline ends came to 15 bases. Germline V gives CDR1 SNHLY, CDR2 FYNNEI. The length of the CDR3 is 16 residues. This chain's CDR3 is CASSEMGTRGTDTQYF. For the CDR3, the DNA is TGTGCCAGCAGTGAAATGGGGACGAGGGGGACAGATACGCAGTATTTT.

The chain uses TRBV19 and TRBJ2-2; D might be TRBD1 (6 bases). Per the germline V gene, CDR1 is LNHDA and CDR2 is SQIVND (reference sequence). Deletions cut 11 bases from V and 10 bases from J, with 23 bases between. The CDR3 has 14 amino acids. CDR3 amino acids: CAVKGTYDTEELFF. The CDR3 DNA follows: TGTGCCGTCAAAGGGACATACGATACTGAGGAGCTGTTTTTT.